Each of the 14 T cell receptor beta chains below was sequenced from the same sample in a study of T cell responses to AZD1222 COVID-19 vaccine. Data came from immunoSEQ multiplex PCR; TCRdb stores just in-frame clones and leaves some out. The sample shows over 150,000 clones, roughly 87% of them seen only once. Source: peripheral blood, taken 28 days after the second AZD1222 dose. Every receptor here comes from an adult who received the AZD1222 COVID-19 vaccine.

The table lists this clone with a few counts. V and J are TRBV20-1 and TRBJ2-1, with 14 nucleotides matching TRBD2. Trimming took 3 bases from V and 10 from J; bases not matched to a gene: 20. Germline CDR1 DFQATT, CDR2 SNEGSKA (reference sequence). This CDR3 spans 19 amino acids. Written as DNA, the CDR3 is TGCAGTGCTAGTCCTAGTCGATCGCGGACTAGCGGGGGGCTTAACGAGCAGTTCTTC. It encodes CSASPSRSRTSGGLNEQFF.

V is TRBV19 and J is TRBJ2-3, with D perhaps matching TRBD2 (6 bases). Germline lookup yields CDR1 LNHDA and CDR2 SQIVND (reference sequence). Trimming cost V 5 bases and J 2 bases, with 14 bases left between them. The CDR3 loop spans 15 amino acids. CDR3 amino acids: CASSLPGLLTDTQYF. The DNA of the CDR3 is TGTGCCAGTAGTCTACCGGGACTGCTCACAGATACGCAGTATTTT.

The V call is TRBV7-6, the J call TRBJ1-4; D is unclear. Germline CDR1 and CDR2: SGHVS and FNYEAQ. The CDR3 is 15 residues long. Trimming took 3 bases from V and 4 from J, leaving 12 bases between them. CDR3 sequence reads: CASSFGNGLNEKLFF. For the CDR3, the DNA is TGTGCCAGCAGCTTCGGAAATGGGCTTAATGAAAAACTGTTTTTT.

The chain is built from TRBV21-1 and TRBJ2-1; TRBD2, the table's D call, was not compared with the DNA. TRBV21-1 counts as a pseudogene. This CDR3 contains 14 residues. CDR3 sequence reads: CAIGGTEAYNEQFF. DNA of the CDR3: TGTGCCATCGGCGGGACGGAAGCTTACAATGAGCAGTTCTTC.

This chain links TRBV27 with TRBJ1-3; D possibly corresponds to TRBD1 (6 bases). CDR3 size: 13 residues. Trimming left V 6 bases short and J 3 bases short, with 9 bases between. CDR1 is MNHEY, CDR2 SMNVEV, per germline (reference sequence). The CDR3 DNA reads as TGTGCCAGCAGACAGGGCGGTGGAAACACCATATATTTT. This codes for CASRQGGGNTIYF.

V is TRBV18 and J is TRBJ2-6; 7 bases align to TRBD1. The CDR3 consists of 17 residues. Germline trimming cut 2 bases from V and 0 bases from J; bases unmatched to any gene: 4. Germline CDR1 reads KGHSH; CDR2 reads LQKENI. CDR3 sequence (DNA): TGTGCCAGCTCACCAGGGACAGTTACCTCTGGGGCCAACGTCCTGACTTTC. This translates into CASSPGTVTSGANVLTF.

The rearrangement uses TRBV18 and TRBJ2-1; D might be TRBD1 (6 bases). V lost 2 bases to trimming and J lost 7 bases, with 15 bases between them. The CDR3 sequence is 15 residues long. Germline assignment: CDR1 KGHSH and CDR2 LQKENI. The CDR3 region has the DNA TGTGCCAGCTCACCAAGTGGGGGCGCAGTAAATGAGCAGTTCTTC. The encoded protein is CASSPSGGAVNEQFF.

The CDR3 spells CASIRRATNEKLFF. For the CDR3, the DNA is TGTGCCAGCATTAGACGCGCAACTAATGAAAAACTGTTTTTT. The rearrangement joins TRBV6-5 to TRBJ1-4, with D uncertain. The CDR3 spans 14 residues. The V and J ends lost 7 bases and 0 bases respectively, with 9 bases between them. CDR1 MNHEY and CDR2 SVGAGI come from the germline V gene.

V is TRBV5-4 and J is TRBJ2-5; 8 bases line up with TRBD2. V trimming: 2 bases; J trimming: 1 base; junction bases outside the gene matches: 7. The CDR3 totals 16 residues. Germline V gives CDR1 SGHNT, CDR2 YYREEE (reference sequence). CDR3 loop: CASSLGSGAFQETQYF. As DNA, the CDR3 is TGTGCCAGCAGCTTAGGTAGCGGGGCCTTCCAAGAGACCCAGTACTTC.

The chain recombines TRBV10-2 with TRBJ2-3; a possible D gene is TRBD2 (6 bases). Germline loops: CDR1 WSHSY, CDR2 SAAADI. The V end was cut by 3 bases, the J end by 6 bases, with 22 bases between. The CDR3 has 17 residues. The CDR3 DNA sequence: TGCGCCAGCAGTGAACGCGGGGCGGGGACGGAGAGGGATACGCAGTATTTT. Amino acids: CASSERGAGTERDTQYF.

The CDR3 nucleotides are TGTGCCAGCAGTTTAGTTCCGCCGACCTCCTACGAGCAGTACTTC. Translating it yields CASSLVPPTSYEQYF. The chain employs TRBV27 and TRBJ2-7, with unresolved D. Per germline, CDR1 MNHEY and CDR2 SMNVEV (reference sequence). This CDR3 has 15 residues. Trimming pared 2 bases from V and 0 bases from J, leaving 11 bases between.

The V and J genes are TRBV3-1 (or the pseudogene TRBV3-2) and TRBJ1-1; D perhaps matches TRBD1 (5 bases). The CDR3 runs 16 residues. V was shortened by 0 bases and J by 6 bases, with 17 bases between the two germline ends. CDR1 LGHDT and CDR2 YNNKEL come from the germline V gene (reference sequence). CDR3 sequence reads: CASSQDAVGVRAEAFF. The CDR3 coding sequence is TGTGCCAGCAGCCAAGATGCAGTGGGGGTAAGGGCTGAAGCTTTCTTT.

This clone was counted once. The rearrangement joins TRBV19 to TRBJ2-7; unclear D gene. This CDR3 has 14 residues. Germline V gives CDR1 LNHDA, CDR2 SQIVND (reference sequence). V shed 5 bases and J shed 0 bases, with 11 bases lying between them. CDR3 amino acids: CASSPQAASYEQYF. For the CDR3, the DNA is TGTGCCAGTAGTCCCCAGGCGGCCTCCTACGAGCAGTACTTC.

The chain uses TRBV15 and TRBJ2-7; D not resolved. With 0 bases removed from V and 3 bases from J, the gap between germline ends came to 12 bases. Germline loops: CDR1 LNHNV, CDR2 YYDKDF (reference sequence). This CDR3 is 15 amino acids long. In nucleotides, the CDR3 is TGTGCCACCAGCAGAGATCGCAAAGGGCTCTACGAGCAGTACTTC. It codes for CATSRDRKGLYEQYF.